This T cell receptor (beta chain) was sequenced for a study of CD8 T cells in Susac syndrome. With random hexamers, reverse transcription was performed on about 0.5 to 1 ug of RNA. TCRdb re-called the immunoSEQ multiplex PCR reads through MiXCR, storing one row per CDR3 protein. This table holds fewer than 200,000 distinct CDR3 sequences, roughly 95% found once. In its sample, this clonotype was seen a few times. Negative isolation yielded the CD8+ and CD4+ T cells, while FACS enriched the TEMRA cells. V was clipped by 5 bases and J by 0 bases; unmatched bases: 5. Per the germline V gene, CDR1 is MNHNS and CDR2 is SASEGT. There are 15 residues in the CDR3.

This chain uses TRBV6-1 with TRBJ1-1; TRBD1 aligns across 8 bases. This clonotype originated in a human donor with multiple sclerosis. Input material: CD8+ T cells from PBMCs. The DNA of the CDR3 is TGTGCCAGCAGTTATGACAGGGGCATGAACACTGAAGCTTTCTTT. Protein sequence: CASSYDRGMNTEAFF.